A selection of T cell receptor beta chains follows, all from one sample in a study of T cells in localized non-small cell lung cancer. The repertoire was sequenced with immunoSEQ multiplex PCR; TCRdb's copy has only in-frame clones and lacks some. This sample has about 20,000 clones, with 88% found just once. The sample was PBMCs, taken before any cancer treatment. All receptors derive from a man aged 40 to 69 with stage II squamous cell lung carcinoma. The CDR3 runs from the conserved cysteine through the conserved F or W. The order of the fields is clone size, D gene, J gene, V gene, CDR3 protein, CDR3 DNA. The D gene is left open where the match is weak. Not every row has a clone size; where given, it reads once, few, many or a size class.

.	.	TRBJ1-2	TRBV5-8	CASRGTVNYGYTF	TGTGCCAGCAGAGGGACGGTGAACTATGGCTACACCTTC
.	TRBD2	TRBJ2-7	TRBV5-1	CASSLVLATDEQYF	TGCGCCAGCAGCTTGGTACTAGCGACCGACGAGCAGTACTTC
.	TRBD2	TRBJ2-2	TRBV10-3	CAISELAGGGGELFF	TGTGCCATCAGTGAACTAGCGGGGGGAGGCGGGGAGCTGTTTTTT
.	TRBD2	TRBJ2-3	TRBV2	CAHLDGRYTVTQYF	TGTGCCCACCTTGACGGGAGGTATACAGTTACGCAGTATTTT
.	.	TRBJ2-3	TRBV9	CASSVTVTDTQYF	TGTGCCAGCAGCGTGACCGTCACAGATACGCAGTATTTT
.	.	TRBJ2-2	TRBV10-2	CASARTGELFF	TGCGCCAGCGCCCGTACCGGGGAGCTGTTTTTT
once	.	TRBJ2-5	TRBV29-1	CSVTDSHQTQYF	TGCAGCGTTACGGACAGCCACCAGACCCAGTACTTC
.	.	TRBJ2-1	TRBV19	CASSISGPYNEQFF	TGTGCCAGTAGTATTTCGGGTCCGTACAATGAGCAGTTCTTC
.	TRBD1	TRBJ1-2	TRBV19	CASSSDRDYGYTF	TGTGCCAGTAGTTCCGACAGGGACTATGGCTACACCTTC
.	TRBD2	TRBJ2-5	TRBV7-8	CASSLEVSSGGALQTQYF	TGTGCCAGCAGCTTAGAGGTGTCTAGCGGGGGGGCCCTCCAGACCCAGTACTTC
.	TRBD2	TRBJ2-7	TRBV7-6	CASSLGLAGSLGEQYF	TGTGCCAGCAGCTTGGGACTAGCGGGAAGTCTGGGAGAGCAGTACTTC
.	.	TRBJ2-3	TRBV15	CATSRDRNPTDTQYF	TGTGCCACCAGCAGAGATCGAAACCCCACAGATACGCAGTATTTT
.	.	TRBJ1-2	TRBV18	CASSPPQGGYYGYTF	TGTGCCAGCTCACCTCCACAGGGAGGATACTATGGCTACACCTTC
.	.	TRBJ2-7	TRBV29-1	CSVGDHYEQYF	TGCAGCGTTGGGGACCACTACGAGCAGTACTTC
.	.	TRBJ2-3	TRBV5-1	CASSLDPSSTDTQYF	TGCGCCAGCAGCTTGGACCCAAGCAGTACAGATACGCAGTATTTT
.	.	TRBJ1-1	TRBV30	CAWDRTVNTEAFF	TGTGCCTGGGACCGGACGGTGAACACTGAAGCTTTCTTT
.	.	TRBJ1-3	TRBV6-5	CASSWGSTSGNTIYF	TGTGCCAGCAGTTGGGGCTCAACCTCTGGAAACACCATATATTTT
once	TRBD1	TRBJ1-1	TRBV9	CASSARTGAFPGNTEAFF	TGTGCCAGCAGCGCCCGGACAGGGGCGTTCCCAGGGAACACTGAAGCTTTCTTT
.	.	TRBJ2-1	TRBV10-1	CASSPGTILFGGQGNNEQFF	TGCGCCAGCAGTCCCGGGACGATTCTATTTGGCGGCCAGGGGAACAATGAGCAGTTCTTC
.	TRBD2	TRBJ2-5	TRBV6-6	CASNPPGLAGETQYF	TGTGCCAGCAATCCACCGGGACTAGCAGGAGAGACCCAGTACTTC
.	.	TRBJ2-7	TRBV9	CASSVQGLGEQYF	TGTGCCAGCAGCGTTCAGGGGCTCGGCGAGCAGTACTTC
once	.	TRBJ2-7	TRBV27	CASSFWGGGTYEQYF	TGTGCCAGCAGTTTTTGGGGCGGGGGCACCTACGAGCAGTACTTC
.	.	TRBJ1-2	TRBV10-1	CASSEWPIYGYTF	TGCGCCAGCAGTGAGTGGCCTATTTATGGCTACACCTTC
.	TRBD2	TRBJ2-2	TRBV29-1	CSVGTSVTGELFF	TGCAGCGTTGGTACTAGCGTCACCGGGGAGCTGTTTTTT
.	.	TRBJ1-1	TRBV6-6	CATSRVGVLAFF	TGTGCCACCTCCCGGGTCGGCGTTCTTGCTTTCTTT
.	.	TRBJ2-7	TRBV7-9	CASSPSRGGGRSYEQYF	TGTGCCAGCAGCCCCAGTCGAGGGGGGGGTCGGTCCTACGAGCAGTACTTC
.	.	TRBJ1-4	TRBV6-6	CASSSFDREKLFF	TGTGCCAGCAGTTCCTTTGACCGCGAAAAACTGTTTTTT
few	.	TRBJ1-1	TRBV29-1	CSVETAYTEAFF	TGCAGCGTTGAAACCGCGTACACTGAAGCTTTCTTT
few	.	TRBJ1-5	TRBV30	CAWSRTNNQPQHF	TGTGCCTGGAGCCGGACGAACAATCAGCCCCAGCATTTT
.	.	TRBJ1-2	TRBV2	CASSEPDYGYTF	TGTGCCAGCAGTGAACCAGACTATGGCTACACCTTC
.	.	TRBJ2-7	TRBV1	CTSSPHGRAAYEQYF	TGCACCAGCAGCCCGCATGGTCGGGCTGCCTACGAGCAGTACTTC
.	.	TRBJ1-1	TRBV19	CASRSWGETEAFF	TGTGCCAGTAGAAGTTGGGGAGAAACTGAAGCTTTCTTT
.	TRBD1	TRBJ2-2	TRBV5-5	CASSLQGTRADGELFF	TGTGCCAGCAGCTTACAGGGGACGCGGGCGGACGGGGAGCTGTTTTTT
once	TRBD1	TRBJ2-7	TRBV7-2	CASSEGTALTYEQYF	TGTGCCAGCAGCGAAGGGACAGCCCTGACCTACGAGCAGTACTTC
.	.	TRBJ1-5	TRBV2	CASSEASPYSNQPQHF	TGTGCCAGCAGTGAAGCCAGCCCTTATAGCAATCAGCCCCAGCATTTT
once	.	TRBJ2-5	TRBV6-5	CASSTFGTSQETQYF	TGTGCCAGCAGTACTTTCGGGACATCCCAAGAGACCCAGTACTTC